This T cell receptor beta chain was identified during a study of T cell responses to AZD1222 COVID-19 vaccine. Study in general: Recipients boosted at about 4 weeks or about 12 weeks are pooled. Findings and limits, study-wide: Spike-spanning, vaccine-associated CD4 TCRs were dominant at 160-218 and 743-854. Donors were chiefly white British, with a greater number of females, and clonal diversity was perhaps underestimated.

The method was immunoSEQ multiplex PCR; TCRdb's version includes in-frame clones alone and lacks a portion of them. Of approximately 100,000 clones listed, about nine tenths are singletons. Germline CDR1 and CDR2: SGHTA and FQGNSA. V shed 1 base and J 5 bases; nucleotides not matched to a gene: 7. The CDR3 extends over 15 amino acids. Comment on this clone: The antigen is not known.

Sequencing was performed on peripheral blood, taken on day 0 of AZD1222 vaccination. This receptor was obtained from an adult in good health. The J gene is TRBJ2-7, the V gene TRBV7-2; 8 nucleotides line up with TRBD2. The CDR3 DNA follows: TGTGCCAGCAGCTTAGTCGCGGGAGGTGGGAACGAGCAGTACTTC. Its translation is CASSLVAGGGNEQYF.